These 13 T cell receptor beta chains share one sample of origin, sequenced in a study of control samples from healthy donors and cancer patients. Libraries were prepared by immunoSEQ multiplex PCR; TCRdb keeps only in-frame clonotypes and omits some of them. The sample comprises about 150,000 clones, 90% to 95% of which are singletons, and around 6.2% rests with the top ten. Sequences were obtained from blood. These receptors originate from a man aged 40-49 years in good health.

This rearrangement joins TRBV15 to TRBJ2-7; 8 nucleotides align to TRBD1. The CDR3 length is 13 residues. Losses at the gene ends were 8 bases for V and 1 base for J; bases not matched to a gene: 4. Germline values: CDR1 LNHNV, CDR2 YYDKDF (reference sequence). The CDR3 coding sequence is TGTGCCACCGGGCAGGGGGCTTCCTACGAGCAGTACTTC. Residues: CATGQGASYEQYF.

The CDR3, as DNA: TGTGCCAGCAGCTTGGGGACCGATTCAGCAGATACGCAGTATTTT. It codes for CASSLGTDSADTQYF. The V and J genes are TRBV7-7 and TRBJ2-3; D is perhaps TRBD1 or TRBD2 (5 bases each). The length of the CDR3 is 15 residues. Trimming removed 3 bases from V and 4 bases from J, with 14 bases in between. The germline V gene has CDR1 SSHAT and CDR2 FNYEAQ (reference sequence).

The chain has TRBV24-1 and TRBJ1-1; D remains unclear. CDR3 length: 13 residues. Germline values: CDR1 KGHDR, CDR2 SFDVKD. The V and J ends lost 0 bases and 5 bases respectively, with 6 bases between them. CDR3 loop: CATSDLLETEAFF. The CDR3 DNA sequence: TGTGCCACCAGTGATTTGCTAGAGACTGAAGCTTTCTTT.

The V call is TRBV28, the J call TRBJ1-1; D unresolved. The V end was cut by 3 bases, the J end by 7 bases, with 6 bases between. Germline values: CDR1 MDHEN, CDR2 SYDVKM. CDR3 length: 11 residues. The chain's CDR3 is CASSLFGEAFF. In DNA, the CDR3 is TGTGCCAGCAGTTTGTTCGGTGAAGCTTTCTTT.

The J gene is TRBJ1-5, the V gene TRBV5-1; a weak D match, TRBD1 (5 bases). The V end lost 0 bases, the J end lost 7 bases, and 8 bases lay between the germline ends. This CDR3 has 13 residues. Germline CDR1 is SGHRS and CDR2 is YFSETQ. The CDR3 sequence: CASSLEGAQPQHF. CDR3 DNA sequence: TGCGCCAGCAGCTTGGAAGGGGCGCAGCCCCAGCATTTT.

This chain connects TRBV7-2 to TRBJ1-2, with D possibly TRBD1 on 5 matching bases. Germline-derived CDR1 and CDR2 are SGHTA and FQGNSA. CDR3 length equals 16 residues. V was pared by 1 base and J by 8 bases, with 20 bases between. The CDR3 loop reads CASSLGGAQAREGYTF. As DNA, the CDR3 is TGTGCCAGCAGCTTAGGGGGCGCGCAGGCTAGAGAAGGCTACACCTTC.

The rearrangement joins TRBV5-1 to TRBJ2-5; unclear D gene. With 2 bases removed from V and 4 bases from J, the gap between germline ends came to 9 bases. Germline-derived CDR1 and CDR2 are SGHRS and YFSETQ. The CDR3 is made up of 13 amino acids. The CDR3 DNA follows: TGCGCCAGCAGCTTCGGATCGGGAGAGACCCAGTACTTC. Its translation: CASSFGSGETQYF.

The V gene is TRBV5-1, the J gene TRBJ1-2; weak D call: TRBD1 (5 bases). Germline V CDR1 and CDR2: SGHRS, YFSETQ. Trimming shortened V by 5 bases and J by 5 bases, and 10 bases separated the two germline ends. The CDR3 runs to 12 residues. The DNA for the CDR3 is TGCGCCAGCAGTATTGAGGGGTATGGCTACACCTTC. Translated: CASSIEGYGYTF.

The chain couples TRBV28 to TRBJ2-3, with 9 positions matching TRBD2. CDR3 length: 16 amino acids. Germline trimming cut 3 bases from V and 0 bases from J; bases unmatched to any gene: 4. Looked up from germline, CDR1 is MDHEN and CDR2 is SYDVKM. CDR3 DNA: TGTGCCAGCAGTTTTAGCCTAGCGGGGAGCACAGATACGCAGTATTTT. The encoded protein is CASSFSLAGSTDTQYF.

This chain joins TRBV27 and TRBJ1-6; weak D call: TRBD1 (6 bases). The ends were cut back, 6 bases at V and 5 bases at J, with 11 bases in the middle. CDR3 length: 14 amino acids. The germline V gene has CDR1 MNHEY and CDR2 SMNVEV (reference sequence). CDR3 coding DNA: TGTGCCAGCAGAAGTACAGGGAATAATTCACCCCTCCACTTT. Amino acid sequence: CASRSTGNNSPLHF.

The chain links TRBV6-5 to TRBJ1-1; D perhaps matches TRBD1 (5 bases). CDR1 MNHEY and CDR2 SVGAGI come from the germline V gene. With 11 bases removed from V and 4 bases from J, the gap between germline ends came to 17 bases. The CDR3 totals 13 residues. This CDR3 reads CAAQRGRGTEAFF. DNA of the CDR3: TGTGCCGCTCAGAGGGGCCGGGGCACTGAAGCTTTCTTT.

The gene calls are TRBV7-2 and TRBJ2-7; no clear D. The germline V gene encodes CDR1 SGHTA and CDR2 FQGNSA. The CDR3 contains 15 residues. Trimming cost V 2 bases and J 2 bases, with 13 bases left between them. In nucleotides, the CDR3 is TGTGCCAGCAGCTTATATTACACATTACCCTACGAGCAGTACTTC. Residues: CASSLYYTLPYEQYF.

The chain employs TRBV23-1 and TRBJ2-7, with D uncertain. TRBV23-1 is reported as an ORF; its role is uncertain. Trimming stripped 0 bases from V and 3 bases from J, with 6 bases between. There are 13 residues in the CDR3. CDR3 in amino acids: CASSQSASYEQYF. The CDR3 DNA reads as TGCGCCAGCAGTCAATCTGCCAGCTACGAGCAGTACTTC.